One and the same sample provided the 10 T cell receptor beta chains below, sequenced in a study of CXCR3-negative and CXCR3-positive naive CD8 T cells. Study-level points and caveats: Hydrophobicity was higher for TRB CDR3s found in CXCR3-positive naive cells than in CXCR3-negative naive cells.

UMI-labeled TRB cDNA libraries were prepared by 5' RACE. TCRdb reprocessed the 5' RACE reads and reports one entry per CDR3 protein, with no DNA. The sample has under 60,000 distinct CDR3 sequences. These receptors are not linked to any known antigen. Sequencing was done on a sample of naive CXCR3+ CD8+ T cells from blood. This sample's subset: CD45RO-CCR7+CD27+CD95- naive CD8+ T cells expressing CXCR3 (TNR3+). The receptors come from a human donor in good health. Some clones in this sample may be carry-over from other donors' samples.

In terms of frequency, this clonotype is medium-sized. J is TRBJ2-7 and V is TRBV10-3; checking the TCRdb D call of TRBD2 is not possible without DNA. The length of the CDR3 is 12 residues. Germline values: CDR1 ENHRY, CDR2 SYGVKD. The CDR3 protein is CAISETSNEQYF.

The chain couples TRBV7-2 to TRBJ2-7. The CDR3 contains 15 residues. Germline lookup yields CDR1 SGHTA and CDR2 FQGNSA. CDR3 sequence: CASFDWNSDTYEQYF.

V gene TRBV27 combines with J gene TRBJ2-1; TCRdb's D call, TRBD1, is unchecked because there is no DNA. This CDR3 spans 15 amino acids. CDR1 and CDR2 (germline): MNHEY, SMNVEV (reference sequence). The CDR3 region is CASRPGDYSYNEQFF.

The chain carries TRBV20-1 and TRBJ1-6. Germline CDR1 is DFQATT and CDR2 is SNEGSKA (reference sequence). This CDR3 has 15 residues. The CDR3 sequence is CSARDGTSYNSPLHF.

V gene TRBV7-9 combines with J gene TRBJ2-2. There are 12 residues in the CDR3. Germline values: CDR1 SEHNR, CDR2 FQNEAQ (reference sequence). CDR3 loop: CASGWATGELFF. Together with reference TRBV7-9 and TRBJ2-2, the CDR3 gives the full variable domain: DTGVSQNPRHKITKRGQNVTFRCDPISEHNRLYWYRQTLGQGPEFLTYFQNEAQLEKSRLLSDRFSAERPKGSFSTLEIQRTEQGDSAMYLCASGWATGELFFGEGSRLTVL.

The chain uses TRBV12-3 or TRBV12-4 and TRBJ1-5; the TCRdb D gene call, TRBD1, has no DNA to confirm it. There are 17 residues in the CDR3. The CDR3 sequence: CASSLYPGRTSNQPQHF.

The chain uses TRBV6-5 and TRBJ2-7. This CDR3 is built from 14 residues. CDR1 MNHEY and CDR2 SVGAGI come from the germline V gene. Here the CDR3 reads CASSYSIGSYEQYF.

The V and J genes are TRBV9 and TRBJ1-1; without DNA, the TCRdb call of TRBD1 cannot be checked. Germline V gives CDR1 SGDLS, CDR2 YYNGEE. CDR3 length: 13 amino acids. The CDR3 is CASSVTGGVEAFF. Full variable domain (missing parts from reference TRBV9 and TRBJ1-1): DSGVTQTPKHLITATGQRVTLRCSPRSGDLSVYWYQQSLDQGLQFLIQYYNGEERAKGNILERFSAQQFPDLHSELNLSSLELGDSALYFCASSVTGGVEAFFGQGTRLTVV.

Here the CDR3 reads CASSTHREYTGELFF. This chain uses TRBV7-2 with TRBJ2-2; without DNA, the TCRdb call of TRBD1 cannot be checked. CDR3 length: 15 amino acids. Germline assignment: CDR1 SGHTA and CDR2 FQGNSA.

The chain uses TRBV29-1 and TRBJ2-7; TCRdb calls TRBD2, which cannot be checked without DNA. CDR1 is SQVTM and CDR2 is ANQGSEA in the germline V gene. This CDR3 has 12 amino acids. CDR3: CSVVGQKDEQYF.